Only one count was recorded for the clone carrying this TCR beta chain. It was cDNA, reverse transcribed from extracted RNA, that served as the sequencing template. TCRdb keeps only in-frame clones here, not all; method: immunoSEQ multiplex PCR. The top ten hold about 1.2% of the sample, which has a few hundred thousand clones, around 66% seen once. Germline CDR1 and CDR2: SQVTM and ANQGSEA. The CDR3 length is 13 residues. Trimming cost V 3 bases and J 0 bases, with 8 bases left between them. This sample stems from a study of CD8+ T cells in alopecia areata. Treatment denoted: oral pan-JAK inhibitor, 5-10 mg twice daily. PBMCs provided sorted CD4+ and CD8+ T cells.

The chain uses TRBV29-1 and TRBJ1-1; D remains unclear. This TCR was sampled from a human donor with alopecia areata. The sequencing here drew on CD4+ T cells sorted from blood, taken at week 44, from a patient treated with tofacitinib. The CDR3 here is CSVEQKMNTEAFF. The CDR3 coding sequence is TGCAGCGTTGAGCAGAAGATGAACACTGAAGCTTTCTTT.